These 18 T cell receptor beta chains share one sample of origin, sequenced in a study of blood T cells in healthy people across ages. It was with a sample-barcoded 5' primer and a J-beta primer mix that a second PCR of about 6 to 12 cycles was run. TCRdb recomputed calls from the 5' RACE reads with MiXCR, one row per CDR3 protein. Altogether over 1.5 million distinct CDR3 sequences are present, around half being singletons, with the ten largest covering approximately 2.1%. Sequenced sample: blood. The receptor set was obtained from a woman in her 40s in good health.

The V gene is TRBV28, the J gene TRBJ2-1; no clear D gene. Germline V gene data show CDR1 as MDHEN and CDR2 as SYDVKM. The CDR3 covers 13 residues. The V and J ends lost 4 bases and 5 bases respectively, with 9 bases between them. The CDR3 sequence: CASSSSPNNEQFF. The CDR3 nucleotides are TGTGCCAGCAGTTCTTCCCCAAACAATGAGCAGTTCTTC.

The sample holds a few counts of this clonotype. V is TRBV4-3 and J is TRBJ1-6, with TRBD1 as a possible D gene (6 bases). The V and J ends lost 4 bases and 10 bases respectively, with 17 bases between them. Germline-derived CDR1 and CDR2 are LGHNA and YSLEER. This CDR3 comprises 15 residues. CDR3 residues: CASSRLVQGGSPLHF. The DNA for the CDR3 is TGCGCCAGCAGCCGCCTTGTACAGGGTGGCTCACCCCTCCACTTT.

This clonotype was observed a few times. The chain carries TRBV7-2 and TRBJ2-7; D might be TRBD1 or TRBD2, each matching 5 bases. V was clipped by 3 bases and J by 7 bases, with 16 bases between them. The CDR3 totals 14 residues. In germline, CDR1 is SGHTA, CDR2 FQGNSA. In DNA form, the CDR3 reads TGTGCCAGCAGCTTTAATCCCGGGACCAGGGAGCAGTACTTC. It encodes CASSFNPGTREQYF.

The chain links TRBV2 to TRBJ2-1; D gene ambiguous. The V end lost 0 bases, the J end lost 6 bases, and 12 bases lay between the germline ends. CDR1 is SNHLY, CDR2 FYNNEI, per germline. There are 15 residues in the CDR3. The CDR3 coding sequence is TGTGCCAGCAGTGAAGCAGATAGCCCCATCAATGAGCAGTTCTTC. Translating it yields CASSEADSPINEQFF.

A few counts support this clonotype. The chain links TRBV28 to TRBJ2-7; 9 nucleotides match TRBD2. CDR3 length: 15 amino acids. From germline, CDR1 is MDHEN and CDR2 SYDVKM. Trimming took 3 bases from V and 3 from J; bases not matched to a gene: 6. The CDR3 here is CASSLRGGSLYEQYF. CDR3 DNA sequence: TGTGCCAGCAGTTTGCGGGGGGGCTCTCTCTACGAGCAGTACTTC.

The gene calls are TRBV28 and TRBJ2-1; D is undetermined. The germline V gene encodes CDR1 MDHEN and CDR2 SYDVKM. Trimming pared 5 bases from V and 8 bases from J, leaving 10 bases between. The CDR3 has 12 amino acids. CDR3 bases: TGTGCCAGCAGTACTTTATCCTATGAGCAGTTCTTC. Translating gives CASSTLSYEQFF. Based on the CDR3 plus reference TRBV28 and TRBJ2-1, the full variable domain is DVKVTQSSRYLVKRTGEKVFLECVQDMDHENMFWYRQDPGLGLRLIYFSYDVKMKEKGDIPEGYSVSREKKERFSLILESASTNQTSMYLCASSTLSYEQFFGPGTRLTVL.

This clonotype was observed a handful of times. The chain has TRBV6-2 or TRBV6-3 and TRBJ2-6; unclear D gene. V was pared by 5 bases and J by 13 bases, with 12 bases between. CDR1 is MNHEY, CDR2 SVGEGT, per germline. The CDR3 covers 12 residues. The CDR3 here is CASSPPLQVLTF. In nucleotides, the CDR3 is TGTGCCAGCAGTCCCCCGCTCCAAGTCCTGACTTTC.

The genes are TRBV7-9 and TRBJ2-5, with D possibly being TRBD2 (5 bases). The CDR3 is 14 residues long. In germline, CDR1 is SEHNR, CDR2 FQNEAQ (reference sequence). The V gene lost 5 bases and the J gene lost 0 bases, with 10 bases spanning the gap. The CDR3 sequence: CASSEAAYQETQYF. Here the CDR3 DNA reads TGTGCCAGCAGCGAAGCGGCTTACCAAGAGACCCAGTACTTC.

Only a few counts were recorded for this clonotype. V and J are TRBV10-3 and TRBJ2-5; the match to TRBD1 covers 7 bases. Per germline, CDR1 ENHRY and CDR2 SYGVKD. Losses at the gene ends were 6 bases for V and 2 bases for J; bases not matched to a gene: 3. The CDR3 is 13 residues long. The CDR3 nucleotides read TGTGCCATCAGCGGACAGGATCAAGAGACCCAGTACTTC. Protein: CAISGQDQETQYF.

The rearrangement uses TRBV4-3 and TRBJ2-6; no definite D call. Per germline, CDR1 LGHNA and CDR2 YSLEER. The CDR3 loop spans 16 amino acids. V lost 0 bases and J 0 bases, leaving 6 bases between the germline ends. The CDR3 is CASSQDFDSGANVLTF. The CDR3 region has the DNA TGCGCCAGCAGCCAAGATTTTGACTCTGGGGCCAACGTCCTGACTTTC.

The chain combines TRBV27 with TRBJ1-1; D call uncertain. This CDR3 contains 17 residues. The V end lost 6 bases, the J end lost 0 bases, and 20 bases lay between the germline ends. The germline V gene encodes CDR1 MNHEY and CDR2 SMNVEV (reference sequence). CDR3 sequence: CASSPRIGFGMNTEAFF. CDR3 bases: TGTGCCAGCAGCCCCCGCATTGGTTTCGGGATGAACACTGAAGCTTTCTTT.

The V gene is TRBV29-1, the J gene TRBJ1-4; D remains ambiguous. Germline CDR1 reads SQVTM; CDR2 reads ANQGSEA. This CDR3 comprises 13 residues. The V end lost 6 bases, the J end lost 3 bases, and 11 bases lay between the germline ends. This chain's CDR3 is CSVVHMANEKLFF. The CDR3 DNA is TGCAGCGTAGTCCATATGGCTAATGAAAAACTGTTTTTT.

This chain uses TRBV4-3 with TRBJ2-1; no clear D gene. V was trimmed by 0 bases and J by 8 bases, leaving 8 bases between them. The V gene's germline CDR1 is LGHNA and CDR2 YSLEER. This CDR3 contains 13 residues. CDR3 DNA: TGCGCCAGCAGCCAAGAGGGGTCGGATGAGCAGTTCTTC. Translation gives CASSQEGSDEQFF.

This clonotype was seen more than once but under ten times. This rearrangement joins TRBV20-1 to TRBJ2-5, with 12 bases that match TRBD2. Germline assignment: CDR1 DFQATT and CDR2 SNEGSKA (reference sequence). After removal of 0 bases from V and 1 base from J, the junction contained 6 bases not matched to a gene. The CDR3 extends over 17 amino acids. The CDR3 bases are TGCAGTGCTAGAGAGGGTACTAGCGGGGGGCTCCAAGAGACCCAGTACTTC. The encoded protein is CSAREGTSGGLQETQYF.

CDR3 sequence reads: CASSFIGVNEKLFF. In DNA form, the CDR3 reads TGTGCCAGCAGCTTCATTGGAGTTAATGAAAAACTGTTTTTT. This chain connects TRBV7-2 to TRBJ1-4; D ambiguous. This CDR3 has 14 residues. The ends were cut back, 3 bases at V and 4 bases at J, with 9 bases in the middle. Germline CDR1 is SGHTA and CDR2 is FQGNSA.

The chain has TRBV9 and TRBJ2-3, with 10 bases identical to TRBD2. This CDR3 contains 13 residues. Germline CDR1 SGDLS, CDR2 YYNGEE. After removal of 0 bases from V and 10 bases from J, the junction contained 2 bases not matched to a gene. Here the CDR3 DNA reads TGTGCCAGCAGCGTAGTAAGCGGGAGGGCGCAGTATTTT. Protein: CASSVVSGRAQYF.

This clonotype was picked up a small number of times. The CDR3 DNA sequence: TGTGCCAGCAGTGAACGAATCCGGAGGTACGAGCAGTACTTC. Translating it yields CASSERIRRYEQYF. V is TRBV6-1 and J is TRBJ2-7, with a weak D call TRBD2 (5 bases). The V gene's germline CDR1 is MNHNS and CDR2 SASEGT. The CDR3 has 14 amino acids. V gave up 2 bases and J gave up 4 bases, with 12 bases separating them.

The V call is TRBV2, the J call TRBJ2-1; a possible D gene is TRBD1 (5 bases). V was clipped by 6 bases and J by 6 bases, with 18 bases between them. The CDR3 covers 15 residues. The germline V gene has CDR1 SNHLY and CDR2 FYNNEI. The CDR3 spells CASRTGQGLSNEQFF. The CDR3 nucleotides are TGTGCCAGCAGGACTGGGCAGGGTCTTTCCAATGAGCAGTTCTTC.